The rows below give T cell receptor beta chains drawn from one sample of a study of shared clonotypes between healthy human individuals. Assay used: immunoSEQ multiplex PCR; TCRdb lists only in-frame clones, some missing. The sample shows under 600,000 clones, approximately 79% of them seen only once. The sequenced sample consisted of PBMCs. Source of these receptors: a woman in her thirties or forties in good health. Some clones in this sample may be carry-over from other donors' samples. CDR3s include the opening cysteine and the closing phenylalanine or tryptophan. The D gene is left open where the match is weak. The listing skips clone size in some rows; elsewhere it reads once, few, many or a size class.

CDR3: CASSQVGPGANEKLFF
DNA: TGCGCCAGCAGCCAAGTAGGTCCAGGGGCTAATGAAAAACTGTTTTTT
V: TRBV4-1
D: NA
size: NA
J: TRBJ1-4

CDR3: CASSIGEMGYTF
DNA: TGCGCCAGCAGTATAGGGGAAATGGGCTACACCTTC
V: TRBV5-1
D: NA
size: NA
J: TRBJ1-2

CDR3: CASSLYGGTGELFF
DNA: TGTGCCAGCAGTTTATACGGGGGCACCGGGGAGCTGTTTTTT
V: TRBV28
D: NA
size: NA
J: TRBJ2-2

CDR3: CASSQVADRAGYEQYF
DNA: TGTGCCAGCAGCCAAGTAGCCGACAGAGCGGGCTACGAGCAGTACTTC
V: TRBV4-2
D: NA
size: NA
J: TRBJ2-7

CDR3: CASSQSGTNNEQFF
DNA: TGTGCCAGCAGCCAATCCGGGACAAACAATGAGCAGTTCTTC
V: TRBV7-6
D: NA
size: NA
J: TRBJ2-1

CDR3: CASSLQLADNEQFF
DNA: TGCGCCAGCAGCTTGCAACTGGCAGACAATGAGCAGTTCTTC
V: TRBV5-1
D: NA
size: NA
J: TRBJ2-1

CDR3: CASSRSLAGGSNEQFF
DNA: TGCGCCAGCAGCCGATCTTTAGCGGGAGGTTCTAATGAGCAGTTCTTC
V: TRBV5-1
D: TRBD2
size: NA
J: TRBJ2-1

CDR3: CSVLAGETNTEAFF
DNA: TGCAGCGTCTTGGCAGGGGAGACGAACACTGAAGCTTTCTTT
V: TRBV29-1
D: NA
size: NA
J: TRBJ1-1

CDR3: CASSSGQVNTGELFF
DNA: TGTGCCAGCAGCTCCGGACAGGTCAACACCGGGGAGCTGTTTTTT
V: TRBV9
D: TRBD1
size: few
J: TRBJ2-2

CDR3: CASSISGIAPYEQYF
DNA: TGTGCCAGCAGTATTAGCGGGATCGCTCCCTACGAGCAGTACTTC
V: TRBV28
D: TRBD2
size: many
J: TRBJ2-7

CDR3: CASSPDTTYEQYF
DNA: TGTGCCAGCAGCCCGGACACAACCTACGAGCAGTACTTC
V: TRBV7-6
D: NA
size: NA
J: TRBJ2-7

CDR3: CASSLQGALAKNIQYF
DNA: TGTGCCAGCAGCTTGCAGGGGGCCCTAGCCAAAAACATTCAGTACTTC
V: TRBV5-4
D: TRBD1
size: NA
J: TRBJ2-4

CDR3: CASSLVYGADNQPQHF
DNA: TGTGCCAGCAGCTTAGTGTACGGGGCCGACAATCAGCCCCAGCATTTT
V: TRBV7-2
D: NA
size: NA
J: TRBJ1-5

CDR3: CASSRTSGTDTQYF
DNA: TGTGCCAGCAGCAGGACTAGCGGCACAGATACGCAGTATTTT
V: TRBV9
D: TRBD2
size: NA
J: TRBJ2-3

CDR3: CASSLGNEQFF
DNA: TGTGCCAGCAGTTTGGGAAATGAGCAGTTCTTC
V: TRBV27
D: NA
size: NA
J: TRBJ2-1

CDR3: CASSSLTAWTTEAFF
DNA: TGTGCCAGCAGCTCGTTGACAGCATGGACCACTGAAGCTTTCTTT
V: TRBV5-6
D: NA
size: NA
J: TRBJ1-1

CDR3: CASRDPGDWGNNEQFF
DNA: TGTGCCAGCAGGGATCCAGGGGATTGGGGGAACAATGAGCAGTTCTTC
V: TRBV2
D: NA
size: NA
J: TRBJ2-1

CDR3: CASSYAGQETQYF
DNA: TGCGCCAGCAGCTATGCGGGGCAAGAGACCCAGTACTTC
V: TRBV5-1
D: NA
size: NA
J: TRBJ2-5

CDR3: CASGWGAGDPRNTGELFF
DNA: TGCGCCAGCGGGTGGGGAGCGGGAGACCCCCGGAACACCGGGGAGCTGTTTTTT
V: TRBV5-1
D: TRBD2
size: few
J: TRBJ2-2

CDR3: CASSPWQNNEQFF
DNA: TGTGCCAGCTCACCATGGCAGAACAATGAGCAGTTCTTC
V: TRBV18
D: NA
size: NA
J: TRBJ2-1

CDR3: CASSFEREVGYEQYF
DNA: TGTGCCAGCAGCTTTGAGCGGGAGGTAGGGTACGAGCAGTACTTC
V: TRBV7-8
D: TRBD2
size: NA
J: TRBJ2-7

CDR3: CASVTGTGVLLDNEQFF
DNA: TGCGCCAGTGTCACCGGGACAGGGGTGCTTCTGGACAATGAGCAGTTCTTC
V: TRBV5-1
D: TRBD1
size: NA
J: TRBJ2-1

CDR3: CASSMDRGGGTEAFF
DNA: TGTGCCAGTAGTATGGACAGGGGAGGTGGCACTGAAGCTTTCTTT
V: TRBV19
D: TRBD1
size: NA
J: TRBJ1-1

CDR3: CASSPTNGGAYEQYF
DNA: TGCGCCAGCAGCCCCACGAATGGCGGGGCCTACGAGCAGTACTTC
V: TRBV5-1
D: NA
size: NA
J: TRBJ2-7

CDR3: CASSLMNEQFF
DNA: TGTGCCAGCAGTTTAATGAATGAGCAGTTCTTC
V: TRBV28
D: NA
size: NA
J: TRBJ2-1

CDR3: CASSPGQQANEQFF
DNA: TGTGCCAGCAGCCCGGGGCAGCAGGCGAATGAGCAGTTCTTC
V: TRBV7-9
D: NA
size: NA
J: TRBJ2-1

CDR3: CASSPPRGEKLFF
DNA: TGTGCCAGCAGCCCCCCGAGGGGTGAAAAACTGTTTTTT
V: TRBV5-8
D: NA
size: NA
J: TRBJ1-4

CDR3: CASSLGPVGSTGELFF
DNA: TGTGCCAGCAGCTTAGGGCCGGTCGGGTCCACCGGGGAGCTGTTTTTT
V: TRBV7-3
D: NA
size: NA
J: TRBJ2-2

CDR3: CASSERGGAQYF
DNA: TGCGCCAGCAGTGAGCGAGGGGGGGCCCAGTACTTC
V: TRBV10-2
D: NA
size: NA
J: TRBJ2-5

CDR3: CASSPRVKAGNSPLHF
DNA: TGTGCCAGCAGCCCTAGGGTCAAGGCCGGGAATTCACCCCTCCACTTT
V: TRBV5-6
D: NA
size: NA
J: TRBJ1-6

CDR3: CASSLFRGQYEQYF
DNA: TGTGCCAGCAGCTTATTTAGGGGACAGTACGAGCAGTACTTC
V: TRBV7-8
D: TRBD1
size: NA
J: TRBJ2-7

CDR3: CASSHRQGEYEQYF
DNA: TGTGCCAGCTCACATCGACAGGGAGAGTACGAGCAGTACTTC
V: TRBV18
D: TRBD1
size: NA
J: TRBJ2-7

CDR3: CASSTPGQGTYEQYF
DNA: TGTGCCAGCAGTACACCGGGACAGGGGACCTACGAGCAGTACTTC
V: TRBV28
D: TRBD1
size: NA
J: TRBJ2-7

CDR3: CAWNTNYNEQFF
DNA: TGTGCCTGGAATACGAACTACAATGAGCAGTTCTTC
V: TRBV30
D: NA
size: NA
J: TRBJ2-1

CDR3: CASSLGGSTGELFF
DNA: TGTGCCAGCAGTCTCGGGGGTAGCACCGGGGAGCTGTTTTTT
V: TRBV28
D: NA
size: NA
J: TRBJ2-2

CDR3: CASSDTRGIDYTF
DNA: TGTGCCAGCAGCGACACCCGCGGTATAGACTACACCTTC
V: TRBV5-4
D: NA
size: NA
J: TRBJ1-2

CDR3: CASSLGAGDQPQHF
DNA: TGTGCCAGCAGCTTAGGGGCAGGGGACCAGCCCCAGCATTTT
V: TRBV7-8
D: NA
size: NA
J: TRBJ1-5

CDR3: CSVESHLGETQYF
DNA: TGCAGCGTTGAATCCCATTTAGGGGAGACCCAGTACTTC
V: TRBV29-1
D: NA
size: NA
J: TRBJ2-5

CDR3: CASSEGGLAVGTQYF
DNA: TGTGCCAGCAGTGAAGGGGGATTAGCCGTTGGTACGCAGTATTTT
V: TRBV6-1
D: NA
size: NA
J: TRBJ2-3

CDR3: CASSSTRVGGYGYTF
DNA: TGTGCCAGCAGCTCTACGAGGGTAGGGGGATATGGCTACACCTTC
V: TRBV11-2
D: NA
size: NA
J: TRBJ1-2

CDR3: CSVARGDRAHEQYF
DNA: TGCAGCGTTGCGAGGGGGGACAGGGCCCACGAGCAGTACTTC
V: TRBV29-1
D: TRBD1
size: NA
J: TRBJ2-7

CDR3: CASSGIAGASNEQFF
DNA: TGCGCCAGCAGCGGGATAGCGGGAGCCTCTAATGAGCAGTTCTTC
V: TRBV5-1
D: TRBD2
size: NA
J: TRBJ2-1

CDR3: CASSPLAARGAGATDTQYF
DNA: TGTGCCAGCTCACCACTTGCCGCCCGAGGGGCGGGAGCCACAGATACGCAGTATTTT
V: TRBV18
D: TRBD2
size: NA
J: TRBJ2-3

CDR3: CASSTNRASPLHF
DNA: TGTGCCAGCAGTACTAACAGGGCTTCACCCCTCCACTTT
V: TRBV6-1
D: NA
size: NA
J: TRBJ1-6

CDR3: CASSLGSSSQETQYF
DNA: TGTGCCAGCAGCTTAGGGTCCAGCAGTCAAGAGACCCAGTACTTC
V: TRBV7-2
D: NA
size: NA
J: TRBJ2-5

CDR3: CSVAIPPVGTEAFF
DNA: TGCAGCGTCGCCATCCCCCCGGTGGGCACTGAAGCTTTCTTT
V: TRBV29-1
D: NA
size: NA
J: TRBJ1-1

CDR3: CASSLEPAGLYNEQFF
DNA: TGTGCCAGCAGCCTAGAACCAGCGGGACTTTACAATGAGCAGTTCTTC
V: TRBV7-6
D: TRBD2
size: NA
J: TRBJ2-1

CDR3: CASSLLLAGVDEQFF
DNA: TGTGCCAGCAGCTTACTTCTAGCGGGAGTAGATGAGCAGTTCTTC
V: TRBV7-3
D: TRBD2
size: NA
J: TRBJ2-1

CDR3: CASSLSWGGLNTGELFF
DNA: TGTGCCAGCAGCCTTAGTTGGGGGGGCCTTAACACCGGGGAGCTGTTTTTT
V: TRBV27
D: NA
size: once
J: TRBJ2-2

CDR3: CASSLGAVGNYEQYF
DNA: TGTGCCAGCAGTTTGGGGGCGGTCGGCAACTACGAGCAGTACTTC
V: TRBV28
D: NA
size: NA
J: TRBJ2-7

CDR3: CASSLNLNTEAFF
DNA: TGTGCCAGCTCTCTAAATTTGAACACTGAAGCTTTCTTT
V: TRBV2
D: NA
size: NA
J: TRBJ1-1

CDR3: CAISGAPDTGELFF
DNA: TGTGCCATCAGTGGGGCCCCGGACACCGGGGAGCTGTTTTTT
V: TRBV10-3
D: NA
size: NA
J: TRBJ2-2

CDR3: CASNRPGTGNQPQHF
DNA: TGTGCCAGTAATCGTCCCGGGACAGGGAATCAGCCCCAGCATTTT
V: TRBV19
D: TRBD1
size: NA
J: TRBJ1-5

CDR3: CSVSNPTARRNYNEQFF
DNA: TGCAGCGTTTCCAACCCTACCGCTAGACGAAACTACAATGAGCAGTTCTTC
V: TRBV29-1
D: NA
size: few
J: TRBJ2-1

CDR3: CATSRDPQTGAYEQYF
DNA: TGTGCCACCAGCAGAGATCCTCAGACAGGGGCCTACGAGCAGTACTTC
V: TRBV15
D: TRBD1
size: NA
J: TRBJ2-7

CDR3: CASSQDPGQGLSGYTF
DNA: TGTGCCAGCAGCCAAGATCCCGGACAGGGGTTGAGTGGCTACACCTTC
V: TRBV4-2
D: TRBD1
size: few
J: TRBJ1-2